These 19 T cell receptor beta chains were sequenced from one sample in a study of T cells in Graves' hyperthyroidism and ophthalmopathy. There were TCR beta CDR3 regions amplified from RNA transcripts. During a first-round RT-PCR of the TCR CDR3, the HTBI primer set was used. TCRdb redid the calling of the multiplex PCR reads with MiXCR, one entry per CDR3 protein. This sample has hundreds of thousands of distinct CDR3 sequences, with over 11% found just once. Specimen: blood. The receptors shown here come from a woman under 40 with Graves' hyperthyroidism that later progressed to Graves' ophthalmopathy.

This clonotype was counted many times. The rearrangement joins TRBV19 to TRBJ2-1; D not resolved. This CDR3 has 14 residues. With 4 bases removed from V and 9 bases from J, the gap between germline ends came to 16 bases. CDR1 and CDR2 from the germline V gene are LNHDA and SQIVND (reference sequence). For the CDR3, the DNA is TGTGCCAGTAGTAGCCCACTGCCGAGTACTGAGCAGTTCTTC. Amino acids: CASSSPLPSTEQFF.

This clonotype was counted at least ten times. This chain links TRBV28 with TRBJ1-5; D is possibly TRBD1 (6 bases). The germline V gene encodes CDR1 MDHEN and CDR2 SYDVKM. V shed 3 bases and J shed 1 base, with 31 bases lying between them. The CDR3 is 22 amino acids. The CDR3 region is CASSFLRFGVDRLGWSNQPQHF. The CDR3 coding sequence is TGTGCCAGCAGTTTTCTGCGCTTCGGCGTTGACAGGTTGGGGTGGAGCAATCAGCCCCAGCATTTT.

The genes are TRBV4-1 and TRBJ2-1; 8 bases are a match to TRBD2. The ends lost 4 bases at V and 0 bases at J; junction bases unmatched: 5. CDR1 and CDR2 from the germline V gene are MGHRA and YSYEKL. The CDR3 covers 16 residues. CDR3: CASSPGGPSSYNEQFF. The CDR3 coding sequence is TGCGCCAGCAGCCCGGGGGGGCCTAGCTCCTACAATGAGCAGTTCTTC.

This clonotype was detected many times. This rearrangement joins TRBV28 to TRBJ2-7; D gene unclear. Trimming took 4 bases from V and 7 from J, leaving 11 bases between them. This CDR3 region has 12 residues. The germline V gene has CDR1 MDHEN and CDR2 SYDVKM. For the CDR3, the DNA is TGTGCCAGCAGTTACGCTTTGTTGGAGCAGTACTTC. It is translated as CASSYALLEQYF.

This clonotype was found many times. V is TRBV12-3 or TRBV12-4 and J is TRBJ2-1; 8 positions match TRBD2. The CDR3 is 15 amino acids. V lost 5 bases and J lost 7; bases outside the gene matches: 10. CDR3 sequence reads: CASSMLGAGENEQFF. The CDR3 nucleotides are TGTGCCAGCAGTATGTTAGGAGCGGGAGAGAATGAGCAGTTCTTC.

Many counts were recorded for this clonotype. CDR3 DNA: TGTGCCAGCAGCTTGATTCGGGCAGGGGGCGTTGACTTGGGGATCCTCCCCTACAATGAGCAGTTCTTC. Its translation: CASSLIRAGGVDLGILPYNEQFF. The V and J genes are TRBV5-6 and TRBJ2-1, with 8 bases identical to TRBD1. The V gene end was trimmed by 1 base and the J gene end by 2 bases; junction bases not matched to a gene: 26. From germline, CDR1 is SGHDT and CDR2 YYEEEE. This CDR3 is 23 amino acids long.

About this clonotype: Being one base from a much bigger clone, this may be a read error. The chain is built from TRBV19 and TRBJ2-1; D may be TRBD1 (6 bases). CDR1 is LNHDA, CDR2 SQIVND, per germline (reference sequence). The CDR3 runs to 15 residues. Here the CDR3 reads CAGSNGQSPNNEQFF. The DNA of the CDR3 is TGTGCCGGTAGTAATGGACAGAGTCCCAACAATGAGCAGTTCTTC.

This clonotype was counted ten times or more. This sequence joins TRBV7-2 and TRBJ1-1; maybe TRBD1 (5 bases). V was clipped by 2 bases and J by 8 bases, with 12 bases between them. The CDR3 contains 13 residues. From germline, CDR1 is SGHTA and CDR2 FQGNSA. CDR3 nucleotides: TGTGCCAGCAGCTTAACATGGGGCTCCGAAGCTTTCTTT. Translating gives CASSLTWGSEAFF.

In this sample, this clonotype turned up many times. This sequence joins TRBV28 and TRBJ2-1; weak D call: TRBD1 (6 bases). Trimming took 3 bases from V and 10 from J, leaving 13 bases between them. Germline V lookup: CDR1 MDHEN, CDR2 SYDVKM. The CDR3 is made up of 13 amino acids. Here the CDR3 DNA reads TGTGCCAGCAGTTTTGGTAGGGGGACAGAGCAGTTCTTC. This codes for CASSFGRGTEQFF.

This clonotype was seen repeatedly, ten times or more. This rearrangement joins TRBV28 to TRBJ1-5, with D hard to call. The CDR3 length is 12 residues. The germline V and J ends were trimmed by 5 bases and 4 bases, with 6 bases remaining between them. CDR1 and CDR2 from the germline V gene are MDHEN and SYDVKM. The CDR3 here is CASSTPNQPQHF. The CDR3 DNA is TGTGCCAGCAGTACCCCTAATCAGCCCCAGCATTTT.

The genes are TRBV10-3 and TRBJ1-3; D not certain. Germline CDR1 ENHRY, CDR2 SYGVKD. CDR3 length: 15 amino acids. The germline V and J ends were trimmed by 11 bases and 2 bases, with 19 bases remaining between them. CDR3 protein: CALSGVREPGNTIYF. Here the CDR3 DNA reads TGTGCCCTAAGCGGGGTTCGGGAACCTGGAAACACCATATATTTT.

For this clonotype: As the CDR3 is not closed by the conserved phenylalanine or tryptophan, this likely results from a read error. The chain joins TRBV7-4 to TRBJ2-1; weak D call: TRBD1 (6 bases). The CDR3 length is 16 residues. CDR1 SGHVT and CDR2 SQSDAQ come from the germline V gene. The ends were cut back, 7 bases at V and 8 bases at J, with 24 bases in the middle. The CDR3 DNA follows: TGTGCCAGCAACTTTCCCCTCGACAGGAGGTCAGATGAGCAGTTCTCC. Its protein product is CASNFPLDRRSDEQFS.

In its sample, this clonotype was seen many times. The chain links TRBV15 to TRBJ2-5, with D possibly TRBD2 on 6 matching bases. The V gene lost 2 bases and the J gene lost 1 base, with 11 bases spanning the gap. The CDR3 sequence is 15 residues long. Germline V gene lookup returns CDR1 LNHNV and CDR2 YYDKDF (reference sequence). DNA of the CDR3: TGTGCCACCAGCAGATCGGGACTTCTCCAAGAGACCCAGTACTTC. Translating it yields CATSRSGLLQETQYF.

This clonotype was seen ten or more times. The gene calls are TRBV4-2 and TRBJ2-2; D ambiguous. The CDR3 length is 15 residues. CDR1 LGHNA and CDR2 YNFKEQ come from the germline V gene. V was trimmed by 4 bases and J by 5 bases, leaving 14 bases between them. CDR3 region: CASSPAAKVTGELFF. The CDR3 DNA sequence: TGTGCCAGCAGCCCCGCTGCGAAGGTTACCGGGGAGCTGTTTTTT.

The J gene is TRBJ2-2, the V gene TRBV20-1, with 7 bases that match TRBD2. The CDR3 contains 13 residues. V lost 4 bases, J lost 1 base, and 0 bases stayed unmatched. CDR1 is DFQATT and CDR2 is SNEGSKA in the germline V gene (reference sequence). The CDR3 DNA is TGCAGTGCTACTAGCGGGAACACCGGGGAGCTGTTTTTT. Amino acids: CSATSGNTGELFF.

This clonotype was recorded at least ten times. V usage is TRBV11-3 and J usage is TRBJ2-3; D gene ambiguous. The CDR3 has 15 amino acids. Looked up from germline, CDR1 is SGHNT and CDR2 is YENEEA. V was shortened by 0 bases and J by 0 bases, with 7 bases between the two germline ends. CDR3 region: CASSLEGRSTDTQYF. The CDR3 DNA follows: TGTGCCAGCAGCTTAGAGGGCAGGAGCACAGATACGCAGTATTTT.

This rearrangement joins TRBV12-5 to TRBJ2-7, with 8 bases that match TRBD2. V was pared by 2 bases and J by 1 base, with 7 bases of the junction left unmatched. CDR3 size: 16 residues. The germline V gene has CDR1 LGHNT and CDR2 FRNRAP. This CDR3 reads CASGLFLAGISYEQYF. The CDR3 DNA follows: TGTGCTAGTGGTTTGTTCTTAGCGGGAATATCCTACGAGCAGTACTTC.

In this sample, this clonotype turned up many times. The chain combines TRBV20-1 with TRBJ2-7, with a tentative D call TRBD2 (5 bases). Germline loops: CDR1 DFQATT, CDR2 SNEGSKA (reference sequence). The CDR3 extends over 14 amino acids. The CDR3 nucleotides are TGCACGACCTACCCGGGGATCTCTTCCTACGAGCAGTACTTC. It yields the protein CTTYPGISSYEQYF.

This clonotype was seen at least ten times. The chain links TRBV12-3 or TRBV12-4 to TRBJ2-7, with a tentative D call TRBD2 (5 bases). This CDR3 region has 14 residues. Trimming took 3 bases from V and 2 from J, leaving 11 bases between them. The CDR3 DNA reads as TGTGCCAGCAGTTTTGGAGGAACCCCCTACGAGCAGTACTTC. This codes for CASSFGGTPYEQYF.